These 28 T cell receptor beta chains originate from one sample sequenced in a study of regulatory T cells in long-lasting Graves disease (dated by TCRdb to the early 2020s). In light of the paper, this sample's time point label describes: persistent/refractory GD, antithyroid drugs over 5 years with positive TRAb. For both TCR sequencing and RNA sequencing, RNA was extracted from PBMCs using TRIzol. Libraries were made using multiplex PCR. Sequenced using an Illumina HiSeq 4000. CDR3 regions were amplified by Arm-PCR with iRepertoire HTBI primers to construct TCR beta libraries. The public reads were quality trimmed at Q25 with fastp and then assembled into clones with MiXCR by TCRdb, keeping productive beta chains. Here each entry gathers all rows of one CDR3 protein and keeps the most common genes and DNA. Counted in this sample were roughly 500,000 distinct CDR3 sequences; about a fifth of them appeared once. The ten largest clones represent 7.8% of the sample.

The material was peripheral blood mononuclear cells (PBMCs), obtained when the disease was refractory, from a patient treated with antithyroid drugs. The receptors were gathered from a female donor with Graves disease.

This clonotype was found many times. Compared with germline, one end of the junction differs, possibly owing to a read error. CDR3 nucleotides: TGTGCCAGCAGTCACTCGACAGGGGTAACCGGGGAGCTGTTTTTT. Its protein is CASSHSTGVTGELFF. The J gene is TRBJ2-2, the V gene TRBV6-6; 8 nucleotides match TRBD1. CDR3 length: 15 amino acids. Germline V gene data show CDR1 as MNHNY and CDR2 as SVGAGI (reference sequence).

This clonotype was seen ten or more times. In DNA, the CDR3 is TGTGCCAGCAGTTTTGTCAGTGGATACGAGCAGTACTTC. It yields the protein CASSFVSGYEQYF. V and J are TRBV27 and TRBJ2-7; D unresolved. CDR3 length: 13 residues. Germline V gene data show CDR1 as MNHEY and CDR2 as SMNVEV (reference sequence). V was trimmed by 3 bases and J by 4 bases, leaving 10 bases between them.

This clonotype was seen a few times. V and J are TRBV28 and TRBJ1-5, with D tentatively TRBD1 (5 bases). Trimming removed 7 bases at V and 8 bases at J, with 18 bases between. CDR1 is MDHEN and CDR2 is SYDVKM in the germline V gene. The CDR3 extends over 14 amino acids. CDR3 region: CASTEPGTFEPQHF. CDR3 bases: TGTGCCAGCACCGAACCCGGGACCTTCGAGCCCCAGCATTTT.

In regard to this clonotype: It may be a read error: a sequence one base away is much more abundant. Without the conserved terminal phenylalanine or tryptophan, this CDR3 likely stems from a read error. The chain joins TRBV5-6 to TRBJ2-7; no reliable D call. V lost 2 bases to trimming and J lost 2 bases, with 11 bases between them. The length of the CDR3 is 14 residues. Looked up from germline, CDR1 is SGHDT and CDR2 is YYEEEE. CDR3 residues: CASSLDSSPYEQYS. The DNA of the CDR3 is TGTGCCAGCAGCTTAGACTCATCACCCTACGAGCAGTACTCC.

In its sample, this clonotype was seen a few times. This rearrangement joins TRBV5-1 to TRBJ2-7; D is perhaps TRBD2 (6 bases). CDR1 and CDR2 (germline): SGHRS, YFSETQ. CDR3 size: 16 residues. The V end lost 5 bases, the J end lost 4 bases, and 22 bases lay between the germline ends. The CDR3, as DNA: TGCGCCAGCAGTCCTTTTGACATCTCCGGGGGTTACGAGCAGTACTTC. Amino acids: CASSPFDISGGYEQYF.

A remark on this clonotype: A read error may produce the germline difference seen at one junction end. The chain carries TRBV7-3 and TRBJ1-1; a possible D gene is TRBD1 (6 bases). Germline CDR1 and CDR2: SGHTA and FQGTGA. CDR3 length equals 12 residues. The CDR3 region has the DNA TGTGCCAGCAGCTCAGGGGACCTCTCCCTTTCCTTT. It encodes CASSSGDLSLSF.

This clonotype came up many times. This chain connects TRBV20-1 to TRBJ2-7, with D unresolved. The CDR3 contains 12 residues. The V gene's germline CDR1 is DFQATT and CDR2 SNEGSKA (reference sequence). Trimming cost V 5 bases and J 6 bases, with 14 bases left between them. In DNA, the CDR3 is TGCAGTGCTCGCCTCGTAATGCCCGAGCAGTACTTC. It is translated as CSARLVMPEQYF.

This clonotype was observed many times. The chain has TRBV12-3 or TRBV12-4 and TRBJ2-7; TRBD2 matches at 10 bases. This CDR3 comprises 14 residues. V dropped 5 bases and J dropped 6; count of bases not matched to a gene: 7. The CDR3 DNA is TGTGCCAGCAGTCAAGGACTAGCGGTCGGCGAGCAGTACTTC. This codes for CASSQGLAVGEQYF.

The rearrangement uses TRBV7-6 and TRBJ2-7, with D perhaps assigned TRBD1 or TRBD2 (5 bases each). With 2 bases removed from V and 5 bases from J, the gap between germline ends came to 16 bases. This CDR3 comprises 15 residues. Germline values: CDR1 SGHVS, CDR2 FNYEAQ. CDR3 coding DNA: TGTGCCAGCAGCTTAAAGGATGTGTGGGGGAACGAGCAGTACTTC. Its translation: CASSLKDVWGNEQYF.

The chain employs TRBV11-1 and TRBJ2-2; 12 nucleotides align to TRBD1. V lost 1 base, J lost 4 bases, and 4 bases stayed unmatched. CDR1 is SGHAT, CDR2 FQDESV, per germline (reference sequence). The CDR3 is 17 residues long. This CDR3 is CASSLEGQGASTGELFF. For the CDR3, the DNA is TGTGCCAGCAGCTTAGAGGGACAGGGGGCCAGCACCGGGGAGCTGTTTTTT.

This clonotype was observed a few times. The V gene is TRBV7-2, the J gene TRBJ2-4; 7 bases are shared with TRBD2. CDR3 length: 14 residues. Losses at the gene ends were 1 base for V and 8 bases for J; bases not matched to a gene: 5. Germline V gene data show CDR1 as SGHTA and CDR2 as FQGNSA. This CDR3 is CASSLGGRADIQYF. For the CDR3, the DNA is TGTGCCAGCAGCTTAGGTGGGAGGGCAGACATTCAGTACTTC.

The chain couples TRBV4-2 to TRBJ2-2; D is possibly TRBD1 (5 bases). Per the germline V gene, CDR1 is LGHNA and CDR2 is YNFKEQ. V lost 4 bases to trimming and J lost 4 bases, with 13 bases between them. This CDR3 is built from 15 residues. The CDR3 region has the DNA TGTGCCAGCAGCCTTATCCAGGGCCTCACCGGGGAGCTGTTTTTT. Translation gives CASSLIQGLTGELFF.

Note on this clonotype: A read error is possible here, since a much larger clone lies one base away. The J gene is TRBJ2-5, the V gene TRBV7-9; the D gene is possibly TRBD1 (6 bases). The CDR3 runs to 13 residues. The germline CDR1 and CDR2 sequences are SEHNR and FQNEAQ (reference sequence). The CDR3 DNA sequence: TGTGTCAGCAGCCGTTGGACAGAAGAGACCCAGTACTTC. Protein product: CVSSRWTEETQYF.

In this sample, this clonotype turned up many times. The chain is built from TRBV28 and TRBJ1-5; weak D call: TRBD1 (5 bases). The germline gives CDR1 MDHEN, CDR2 SYDVKM. The CDR3 runs 17 residues. The ends were cut back, 5 bases at V and 2 bases at J, with 19 bases in the middle. DNA for the CDR3: TGTGCCAGCAGTCCCCAGTTGAGGCAGGGTCGCAATCAGCCCCAGCATTTT. It encodes CASSPQLRQGRNQPQHF.

This clonotype appeared many times. The chain couples TRBV11-1 to TRBJ2-7; D possibly matches TRBD1 or TRBD2 (5 bases each). CDR1 and CDR2 from the germline V gene are SGHAT and FQDESV (reference sequence). Trimming removed 2 bases at V and 2 bases at J, with 13 bases between. CDR3 length equals 15 residues. For the CDR3, the DNA is TGTGCCAGCAGCTTAAGGGACCCCACCCCCTACGAGCAGTACTTC. Residues: CASSLRDPTPYEQYF.

This clonotype was recorded many times. The chain has TRBV28 and TRBJ2-7; D unclear. Trimming stripped 5 bases from V and 7 bases from J, with 9 bases between. Per the germline V gene, CDR1 is MDHEN and CDR2 is SYDVKM. The length of the CDR3 is 11 residues. This CDR3 reads CASSRPLEQYF. The CDR3, as DNA: TGTGCCAGCAGTCGACCTCTGGAGCAGTACTTC.

This clonotype was seen repeatedly, ten times or more. The rearrangement joins TRBV6-1 to TRBJ1-2, with D hard to call. The length of the CDR3 is 11 residues. Trimming took 7 bases from V and 2 from J, leaving 5 bases between them. Germline CDR1 and CDR2: MNHNS and SASEGT. This CDR3 is CASKSNYGYTF. Here the CDR3 DNA reads TGTGCCAGCAAGTCCAACTATGGCTACACCTTC.

Many counts were recorded for this clonotype. The J gene is TRBJ2-2, the V gene TRBV6-1; 7 nucleotides agree with TRBD1. This CDR3 spans 16 amino acids. Per germline, CDR1 MNHNS and CDR2 SASEGT. With V trimmed by 5 bases and J by 7 bases, 13 bases remained unmatched. The CDR3 reads CASSTPYKGGSGELFF. DNA for the CDR3: TGTGCCAGCAGTACTCCTTATAAAGGGGGCAGCGGGGAGCTGTTTTTT.

This clonotype appeared a few times. The chain couples TRBV24-1 to TRBJ1-2, with TRBD1 as a possible D gene (6 bases). The germline V gene has CDR1 KGHDR and CDR2 SFDVKD. This CDR3 is built from 15 residues. The V and J ends lost 3 bases and 2 bases respectively, with 12 bases between them. Written as DNA, the CDR3 is TGTGCCACCAGTGATCCTACTACAGGGAACTATGGCTACACCTTC. Protein product: CATSDPTTGNYGYTF.

This clonotype was seen repeatedly, ten times or more. The gene calls are TRBV6-1 and TRBJ1-1; D uncertain. The CDR3 covers 13 residues. CDR1 MNHNS and CDR2 SASEGT come from the germline V gene. The germline V and J ends were trimmed by 7 bases and 1 base, with 10 bases remaining between them. The CDR3 sequence is CASTRLSNTEAFF. CDR3 sequence (DNA): TGTGCCAGCACTAGATTGTCGAACACTGAAGCTTTCTTT.

This clonotype was counted a few times. The V gene is TRBV6-1, the J gene TRBJ1-1; D possibly corresponds to TRBD1 (6 bases). Germline CDR1 and CDR2: MNHNS and SASEGT. The CDR3 loop spans 11 amino acids. Trimming removed 7 bases from V and 8 bases from J, with 11 bases in between. CDR3 amino acids: CASKIQGEAFF. CDR3 nucleotide sequence: TGTGCCAGCAAAATTCAGGGGGAAGCTTTCTTT.

Worth noting for this clonotype: A read error may explain this, as a much larger clone is one base away. The chain couples TRBV7-4 to TRBJ2-5; D is perhaps TRBD2 (6 bases). Trimming removed 4 bases from V and 5 bases from J, with 26 bases in between. The CDR3 is made up of 18 amino acids. Germline CDR1 reads SGHVT; CDR2 reads SQSDAQ. CDR3 region: CASSYNRDLLTPFETQYF. The DNA of the CDR3 is TGTGCCAGCAGCTACAACCGGGACTTACTAACACCTTTTGAGACCCAGTACTTC.

The sample holds a few counts of this clonotype. This sequence joins TRBV3-1 and TRBJ2-6; D uncertain. Trimming left V 1 base short and J 0 bases short, with 1 base between. Germline V gives CDR1 LGHDT, CDR2 YNNKEL (reference sequence). There are 14 residues in the CDR3. The CDR3 is CASSQVSGANVLTF. DNA for the CDR3: TGTGCCAGCAGCCAAGTCTCTGGGGCCAACGTCCTGACTTTC.

The chain couples TRBV4-1 to TRBJ1-1, with a possible D match to TRBD1 (6 bases). The V and J ends lost 3 bases and 0 bases respectively, with 8 bases between them. Germline-derived CDR1 and CDR2 are MGHRA and YSYEKL. This CDR3 is built from 14 residues. In nucleotides, the CDR3 is TGCGCCAGCAGCCAGGGACACCTGAACACTGAAGCTTTCTTT. It encodes CASSQGHLNTEAFF.

This clonotype was seen at least ten times. V usage is TRBV12-3 or TRBV12-4 and J usage is TRBJ1-2, with TRBD1 identical over 9 bases. This CDR3 has 14 amino acids. The V segment lost 5 bases and the J segment 5 bases; nucleotides outside the gene matches: 6. In DNA, the CDR3 is TGTGCCAGCAGTCAGACAGGGGGGCCTTATGGCTACACCTTC. Translating gives CASSQTGGPYGYTF.

This chain joins TRBV14 and TRBJ2-5; a possible D gene is TRBD1 (5 bases). The CDR3 loop spans 16 amino acids. The germline V gene encodes CDR1 SGHDN and CDR2 FVKESK. The V end lost 1 base, the J end lost 3 bases, and 15 bases lay between the germline ends. CDR3 coding DNA: TGTGCCAGCAGCCAAGTAGGGGAAGCCCTAGAAGAGACCCAGTACTTC. Its protein is CASSQVGEALEETQYF.

This chain connects TRBV5-6 to TRBJ1-1; D is ambiguous. There are 13 residues in the CDR3. The V end was cut by 8 bases, the J end by 1 base, with 12 bases between. Germline lookup yields CDR1 SGHDT and CDR2 YYEEEE. In nucleotides, the CDR3 is TGTGCCAGTCAAGGCGGACGGAACACTGAAGCTTTCTTT. It encodes CASQGGRNTEAFF.

This clonotype has at least ten counts. The V call is TRBV28, the J call TRBJ2-4, with 7 bases identical to TRBD2. This CDR3 has 15 residues. J was trimmed by 1 base and V by 3 bases; bases with no gene match: 3. Germline V gives CDR1 MDHEN, CDR2 SYDVKM. The CDR3 bases are TGTGCCAGCAGTTTGGATAGCGGGGCCAAAAACATTCAGTACTTC. Protein product: CASSLDSGAKNIQYF.